The sequence of this TCR beta chain was determined in a study of shared clonotypes between healthy human individuals (TCRdb year 2020). Context from the whole study: A few men and a couple of women, aged 18 to 49 years, made up the cohort. The study deeply sequenced blood TCR repertoires of five healthy adults to estimate repertoire size and the extent of clonotype sharing between individuals. Per donor, leukapheresis produced somewhere between about 0.85 and 8.9 billion PBMCs. Per donor, three plates each were used for CD4 naive and CD4 memory, two for CD8 naive, and one for CD8 memory. To increase sequencing depth and limit assay-specific biases, TCR repertoire library preparation and sequencing were carried out by different laboratories using diverse techniques.

For this clone: There is no known antigen for this receptor. No much larger clonotype is one base removed from it; base qualities were not supplied. Other DNA sequences in the sample encode the same CDR3.

Study-wide findings and limitations: Larger estimated clonotype richness was generally found for naive subsets than for memory subsets. Sampling was restricted to blood, and TCR repertoires in tissues likely differ from the TCR repertoires found in blood. Rarefaction of sorted-subset datasets indicated incomplete sequencing despite the large sequencing depth. Across a handful of donors, roughly 5% of naive CD4, roughly 3.5% of naive CD8, 2% to 2.5% of memory CD4, and approximately 0.42% of memory CD8 clonotypes were shared. The small number of donors limited the genetic and exposure-history diversity represented. Pairwise subsampling led to the expectation that sequencing depth would affect the degree of clonotype sharing among donors. Compared with non-shared clonotypes, the clonotypes found in all four sorted-subset donors had higher generation probabilities.

CD8 naive samples were obtained by positive selection for CCR7 among CD45RO-negative cells, yielding a CD45RA+CCR7+ population from which TemRA cells were excluded. The donors were healthy, HIV-negative adults with no recently reported acute infections or vaccinations. Every donor was a Caucasian adult living in Nashville, Tennessee, USA. Blood was obtained by leukapheresis, after which PBMCs were separated by Ficoll-Histopaque density gradient centrifugation and cryopreserved in liquid nitrogen vapor phase. Purity and quantity of every magnetically sorted T cell population were checked by analytical flow cytometry. Genomic DNA was isolated from every sorted fraction and measured by UV absorbance on a Nanodrop 2000c. Using the deep immunoSEQ assay, multiplex PCR amplified TCR CDR3 regions from genomic DNA. Extracted genomic DNA from each cell subset was distributed evenly across all wells of several immunoSEQ 96-well plates, and each plate was treated as a replicate. For sorted subsets, about 220 ng of genomic DNA, equivalent to some 33,000 T cell genomes, went into each replicate PCR. Purified libraries were measured with a Qubit 3.0 fluorometer, size-checked on a Bioanalyzer 2100, and measured again with the KAPA Library Quantification kit. Every immunoSEQ 96-well plate was sequenced on a separate single-read 150-cycle Illumina NextSeq 550 flow cell. As for the original processing: Because only junctional sequences without quality scores were contained in the immunoSEQ output, filtering matching that applied to full-length reads could not be performed. Sequences were annotated with PyIR, a Python wrapper for IgBLAST v1.9, and V/J genes and CDR3 were assigned using IMGT germline references. Reads with weak V/J assignments (E-value above 1e-6), missing CDR3, stop codons, out-of-frame junctions, or ambiguous translated residues were removed. V3J clonotypes were defined by identical inferred V gene, J gene, and CDR3 amino acid sequence. Percentage overlap between repertoires was calculated by dividing the number of shared unique clonotypes by the size of the smaller repertoire. RTK rarefaction, the Chao1 estimator, and Recon v2.1 estimates of unobserved clonotypes were used to assess repertoire richness. Generation probabilities were computed with OLGA for all TCRbeta clonotypes obtained by the gDNA method from a few donors. The clones in this table, taken by TCRdb from immuneACCESS, are in-frame only. Not every clone is retained; where verified, under half of the shortfall comes from an unresolved V gene, and the cause of the rest is unknown. Clone size and V and J calls were adopted from that table, with D and trimming inferred from the DNA. This sample comprises about 820,000 clones, 80% to 95% of them detected only once. Around 24% of the sample is in the top ten clones.

This TCR came from a man younger than 40 in good health. The sequencing sample was made of naive CD8+ T cells sorted from blood. In the paper's terms, the cell subset or site label means: CD45RA+CCR7+.

Here is the DNA: TGTGCCAGCACAAACCGGGACAGGGGCTACGAGCAGTACTTC. It codes for CASTNRDRGYEQYF. The V gene is TRBV28 and the J gene is TRBJ2-7; 10 junctional bases match TRBD1. Taken from the germline V gene, the CDR1 and CDR2 loops are MDHEN and SYDVKM. Its CDR3 holds 14 amino acids, cysteine through phenylalanine. The DNA shown is the 42-base CDR3, in frame from base 1. The junction shows trimming of 7 bases on V and 3 bases on J, and the gene matches do not reach 6 bases of it.